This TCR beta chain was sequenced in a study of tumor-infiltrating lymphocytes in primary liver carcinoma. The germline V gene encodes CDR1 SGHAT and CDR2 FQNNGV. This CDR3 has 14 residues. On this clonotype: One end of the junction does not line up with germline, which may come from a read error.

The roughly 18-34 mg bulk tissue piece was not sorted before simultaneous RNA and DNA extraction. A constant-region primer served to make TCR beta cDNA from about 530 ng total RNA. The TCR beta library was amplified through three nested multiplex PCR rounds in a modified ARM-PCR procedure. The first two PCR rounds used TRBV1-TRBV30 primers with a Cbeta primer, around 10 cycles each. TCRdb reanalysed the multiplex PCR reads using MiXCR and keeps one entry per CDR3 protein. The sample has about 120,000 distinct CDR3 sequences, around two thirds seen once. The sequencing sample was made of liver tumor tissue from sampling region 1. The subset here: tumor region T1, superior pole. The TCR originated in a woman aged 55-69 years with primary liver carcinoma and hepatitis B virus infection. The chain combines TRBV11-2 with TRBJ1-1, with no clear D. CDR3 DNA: TGTGCCAGCAGCTTATTAGTCGCCAACGCTGAAGTTTTCTTT. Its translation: CASSLLVANAEVFF.